This T cell receptor (beta chain) derives from a study of a mutant IDH1 vaccine in newly diagnosed glioma. Study details: Patients previously underwent radiotherapy, temozolomide, or both, and most underwent both. Week 35 was safety follow-up visit V12; week 47 was end-of-study visit V13.

As for this clone: Antigen specificity is unknown.

Produced via immunoSEQ multiplex PCR; TCRdb's table is partial and in-frame only. The sample comprises roughly 38,000 clones, less than 85% of which are singletons, and 18% rests with the top ten. Overall study findings and caveats: Of all patients, roughly 93% showed vaccine-induced immune responses.

The V end lost 4 bases, the J end lost 6 bases, and 10 bases lay between the germline ends. The CDR3 contains 13 residues. Germline V gives CDR1 LGHNA, CDR2 YSLEER. As to time point: week 47, end of study. Vaccination used 300 ug of mutant IDH1 20-mer peptide per dose, with topical imiquimod. The chain carries TRBV4-3 and TRBJ1-5; D is possibly TRBD1 (5 bases). The receptor was derived from a man aged 18 to 29 with glioma. Some clones in this sample may be carry-over from other donors' samples. The sample consisted of PBMCs, taken from a glioma patient whose treatment included an IDH1 peptide vaccine. The CDR3 loop is CASSLGVSQPQHF. The CDR3 DNA reads TGCGCCAGCAGCCTAGGGGTAAGTCAGCCCCAGCATTTT.